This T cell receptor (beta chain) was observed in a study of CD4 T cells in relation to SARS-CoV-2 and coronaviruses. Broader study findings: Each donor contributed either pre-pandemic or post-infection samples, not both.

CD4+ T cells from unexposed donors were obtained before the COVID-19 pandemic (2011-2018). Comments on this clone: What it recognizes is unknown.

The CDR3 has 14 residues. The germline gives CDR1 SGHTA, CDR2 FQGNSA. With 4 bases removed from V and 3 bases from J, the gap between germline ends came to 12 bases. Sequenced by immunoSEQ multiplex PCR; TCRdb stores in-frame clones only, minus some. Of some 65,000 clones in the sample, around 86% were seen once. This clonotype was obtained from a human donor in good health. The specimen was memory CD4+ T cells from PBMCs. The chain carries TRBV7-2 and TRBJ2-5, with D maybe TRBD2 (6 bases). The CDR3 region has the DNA TGTGCCAGCAGCTCGTCTAGCGCGGAAGAGACCCAGTACTTC. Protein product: CASSSSSAEETQYF.